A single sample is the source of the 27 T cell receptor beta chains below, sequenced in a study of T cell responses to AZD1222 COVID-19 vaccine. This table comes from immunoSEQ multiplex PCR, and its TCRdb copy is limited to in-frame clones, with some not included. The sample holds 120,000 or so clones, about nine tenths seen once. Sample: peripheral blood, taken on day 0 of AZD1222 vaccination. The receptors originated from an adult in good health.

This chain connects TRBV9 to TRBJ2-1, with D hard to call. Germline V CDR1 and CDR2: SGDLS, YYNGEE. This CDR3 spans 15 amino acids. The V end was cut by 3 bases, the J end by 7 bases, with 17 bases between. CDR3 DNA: TGTGCCAGCAGCGCCGATGTGGCTAGTAAGAATGAGCAGTTCTTC. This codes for CASSADVASKNEQFF.

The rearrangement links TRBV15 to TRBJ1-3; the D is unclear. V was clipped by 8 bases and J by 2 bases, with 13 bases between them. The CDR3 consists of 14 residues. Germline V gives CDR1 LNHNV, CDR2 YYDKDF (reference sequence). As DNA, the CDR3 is TGTGCCACCTCGGCAGGAGGGACTGGAAACACCATATATTTT. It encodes CATSAGGTGNTIYF.

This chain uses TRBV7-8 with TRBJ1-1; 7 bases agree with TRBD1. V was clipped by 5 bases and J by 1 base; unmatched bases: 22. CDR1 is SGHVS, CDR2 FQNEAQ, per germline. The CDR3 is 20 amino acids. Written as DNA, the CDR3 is TGTGCCAGCAGCGCCCAGGGGGTTATGGGCAGGGCCTCTCCGAACACTGAAGCTTTCTTT. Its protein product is CASSAQGVMGRASPNTEAFF.

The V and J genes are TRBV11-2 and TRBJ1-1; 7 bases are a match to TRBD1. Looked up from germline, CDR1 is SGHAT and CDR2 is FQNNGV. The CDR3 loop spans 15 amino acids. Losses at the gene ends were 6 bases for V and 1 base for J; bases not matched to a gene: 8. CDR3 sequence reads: CASRKTGTENTEAFF. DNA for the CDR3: TGTGCCAGCAGAAAGACCGGGACAGAGAACACTGAAGCTTTCTTT. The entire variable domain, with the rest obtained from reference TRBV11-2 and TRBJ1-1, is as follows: EAGVAQSPRYKIIEKRQSVAFWCNPISGHATLYWYQQILGQGPKLLIQFQNNGVVDDSQLPKDRFSAERLKGVDSTLKIQPAKLEDSAVYLCASRKTGTENTEAFFGQGTRLTVV.

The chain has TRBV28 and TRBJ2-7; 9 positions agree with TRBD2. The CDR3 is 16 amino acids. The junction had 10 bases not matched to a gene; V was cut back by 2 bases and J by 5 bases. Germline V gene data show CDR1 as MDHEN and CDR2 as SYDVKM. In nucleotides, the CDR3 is TGTGCCAGCAGTTTACGGTCGGCTAGCGGGACTGACGAGCAGTACTTC. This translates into CASSLRSASGTDEQYF.

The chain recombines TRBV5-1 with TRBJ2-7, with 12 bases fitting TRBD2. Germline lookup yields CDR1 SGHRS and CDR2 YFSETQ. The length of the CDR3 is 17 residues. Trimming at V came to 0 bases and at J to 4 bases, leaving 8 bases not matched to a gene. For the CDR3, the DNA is TGCGCCAGCAGCTTGGCACTAGCGGGGGGTCAAGCATACGAGCAGTACTTC. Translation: CASSLALAGGQAYEQYF.

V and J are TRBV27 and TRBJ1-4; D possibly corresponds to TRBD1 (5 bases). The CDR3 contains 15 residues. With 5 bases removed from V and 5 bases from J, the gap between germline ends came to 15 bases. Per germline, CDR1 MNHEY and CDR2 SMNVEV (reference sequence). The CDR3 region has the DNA TGTGCCAGCAGTGCCCGCCGGGACGGCAATGAAAAACTGTTTTTT. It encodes CASSARRDGNEKLFF.

The CDR3 region has the DNA TGCGCCAGCAGTGACCCGACAGGGAACGGGGATGGCTACACCTTC. Protein sequence: CASSDPTGNGDGYTF. This chain joins TRBV10-2 and TRBJ1-2, with TRBD1 matching over 7 bases. Per the germline V gene, CDR1 is WSHSY and CDR2 is SAAADI. This CDR3 region has 15 residues. The junction had 10 bases not matched to a gene; V was cut back by 3 bases and J by 6 bases.

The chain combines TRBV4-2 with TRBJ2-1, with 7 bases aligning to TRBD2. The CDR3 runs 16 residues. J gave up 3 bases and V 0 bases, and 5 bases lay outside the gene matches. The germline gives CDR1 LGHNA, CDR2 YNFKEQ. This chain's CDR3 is CASSQDGDYNYNEQFF. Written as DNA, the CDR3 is TGTGCCAGCAGCCAAGATGGGGACTACAACTACAATGAGCAGTTCTTC.

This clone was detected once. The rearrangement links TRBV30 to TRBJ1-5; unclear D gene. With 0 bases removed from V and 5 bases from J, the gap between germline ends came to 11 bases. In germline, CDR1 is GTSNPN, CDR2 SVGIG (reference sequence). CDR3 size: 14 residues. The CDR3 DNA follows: TGTGCCTGGAGTGTTTATACACTTGATCAGCCCCAGCATTTT. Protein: CAWSVYTLDQPQHF.

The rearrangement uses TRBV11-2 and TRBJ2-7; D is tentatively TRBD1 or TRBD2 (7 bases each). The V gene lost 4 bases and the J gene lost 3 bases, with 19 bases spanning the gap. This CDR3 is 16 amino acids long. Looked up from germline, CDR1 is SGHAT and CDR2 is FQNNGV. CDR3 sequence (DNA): TGTGCCAGCAGCTCCAGGGGGGGGGTTGGCGTCTACGAGCAGTACTTC. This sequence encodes CASSSRGGVGVYEQYF.

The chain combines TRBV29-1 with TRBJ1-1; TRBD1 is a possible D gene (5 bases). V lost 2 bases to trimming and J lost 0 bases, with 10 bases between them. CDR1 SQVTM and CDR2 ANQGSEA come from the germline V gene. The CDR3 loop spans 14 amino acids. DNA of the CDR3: TGCAGCGTTGAATTTCAGGGAATGAACACTGAAGCTTTCTTT. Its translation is CSVEFQGMNTEAFF.

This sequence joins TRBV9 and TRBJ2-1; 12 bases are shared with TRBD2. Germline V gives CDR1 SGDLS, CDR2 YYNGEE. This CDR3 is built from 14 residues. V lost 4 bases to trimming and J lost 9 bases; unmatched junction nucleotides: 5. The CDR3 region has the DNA TGTGCCAGCAGCTCAACTAGCGGGAGGACTGAGCAGTTCTTC. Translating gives CASSSTSGRTEQFF.

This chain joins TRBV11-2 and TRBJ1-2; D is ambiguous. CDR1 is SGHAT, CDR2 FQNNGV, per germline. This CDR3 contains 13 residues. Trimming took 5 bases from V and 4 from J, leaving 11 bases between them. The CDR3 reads CASSRQQFYGYTF. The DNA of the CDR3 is TGTGCCAGCAGCCGGCAGCAGTTCTATGGCTACACCTTC. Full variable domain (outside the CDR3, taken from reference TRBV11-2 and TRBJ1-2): EAGVAQSPRYKIIEKRQSVAFWCNPISGHATLYWYQQILGQGPKLLIQFQNNGVVDDSQLPKDRFSAERLKGVDSTLKIQPAKLEDSAVYLCASSRQQFYGYTFGSGTRLTVV.

The CDR3 region is CASSLAGRGTQYF. As DNA, the CDR3 is TGTGCCAGCAGCTTAGCGGGCCGGGGTACGCAGTATTTT. The V call is TRBV7-6, the J call TRBJ2-3; D perhaps matches TRBD2 (5 bases). V was trimmed by 0 bases and J by 8 bases, leaving 9 bases between them. The V gene's germline CDR1 is SGHVS and CDR2 FNYEAQ. This CDR3 region has 13 residues.

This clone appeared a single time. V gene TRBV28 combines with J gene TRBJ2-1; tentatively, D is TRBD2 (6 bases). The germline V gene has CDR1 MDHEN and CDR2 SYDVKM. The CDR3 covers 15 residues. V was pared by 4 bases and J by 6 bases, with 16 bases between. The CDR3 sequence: CASSSSGYGTNEQFF. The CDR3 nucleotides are TGTGCCAGCAGTTCGAGCGGGTATGGCACCAATGAGCAGTTCTTC.

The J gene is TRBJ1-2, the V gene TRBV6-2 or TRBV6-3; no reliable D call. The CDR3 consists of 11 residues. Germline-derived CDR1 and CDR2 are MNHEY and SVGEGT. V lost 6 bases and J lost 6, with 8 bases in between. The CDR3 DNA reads TGTGCCAGCAGCCCGGGCCATGGCTACACCTTC. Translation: CASSPGHGYTF.

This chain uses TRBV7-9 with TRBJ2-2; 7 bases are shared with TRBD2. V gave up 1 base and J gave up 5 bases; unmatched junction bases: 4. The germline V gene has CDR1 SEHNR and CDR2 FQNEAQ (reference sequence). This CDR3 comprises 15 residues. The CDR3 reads CASSLGGSETGELFF. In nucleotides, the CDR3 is TGTGCCAGCAGCTTAGGCGGGAGTGAGACCGGGGAGCTGTTTTTT.

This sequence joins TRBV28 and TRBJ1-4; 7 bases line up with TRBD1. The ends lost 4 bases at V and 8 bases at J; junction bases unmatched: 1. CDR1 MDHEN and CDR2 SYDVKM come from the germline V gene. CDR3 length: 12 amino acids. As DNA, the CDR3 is TGTGCCAGCAGTTACAGGGGCGAAAAACTGTTTTTT. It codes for CASSYRGEKLFF.

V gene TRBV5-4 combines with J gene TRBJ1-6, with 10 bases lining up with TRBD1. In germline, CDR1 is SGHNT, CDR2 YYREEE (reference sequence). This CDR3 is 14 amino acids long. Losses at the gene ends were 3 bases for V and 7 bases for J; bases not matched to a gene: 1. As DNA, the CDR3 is TGTGCCAGCAGCTGGGGACAGGGGAATTCACCCCTCCACTTT. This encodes CASSWGQGNSPLHF.

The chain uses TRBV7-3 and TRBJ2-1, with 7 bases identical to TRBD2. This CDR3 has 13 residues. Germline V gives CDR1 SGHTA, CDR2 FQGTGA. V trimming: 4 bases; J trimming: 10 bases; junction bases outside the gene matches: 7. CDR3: CASSSLTSNEQFF. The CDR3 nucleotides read TGTGCCAGCAGCTCCCTGACTAGCAACGAGCAGTTCTTC.

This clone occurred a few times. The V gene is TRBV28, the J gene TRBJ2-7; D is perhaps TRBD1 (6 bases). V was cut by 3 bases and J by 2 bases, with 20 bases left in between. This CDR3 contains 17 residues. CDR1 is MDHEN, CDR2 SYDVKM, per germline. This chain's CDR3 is CASSFAQSRGLPYEQYF. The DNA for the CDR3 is TGTGCCAGCAGTTTTGCCCAAAGCAGGGGCCTCCCCTACGAGCAGTACTTC. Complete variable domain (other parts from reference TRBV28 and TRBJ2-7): DVKVTQSSRYLVKRTGEKVFLECVQDMDHENMFWYRQDPGLGLRLIYFSYDVKMKEKGDIPEGYSVSREKKERFSLILESASTNQTSMYLCASSFAQSRGLPYEQYFGPGTRLTVT.

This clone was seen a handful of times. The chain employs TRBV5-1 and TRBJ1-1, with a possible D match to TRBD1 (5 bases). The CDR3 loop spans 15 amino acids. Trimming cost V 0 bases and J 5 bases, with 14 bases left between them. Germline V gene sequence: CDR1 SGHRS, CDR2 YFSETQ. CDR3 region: CASSLAVGVRTEAFF. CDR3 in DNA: TGCGCCAGCAGCTTGGCTGTAGGGGTTAGGACTGAAGCTTTCTTT.

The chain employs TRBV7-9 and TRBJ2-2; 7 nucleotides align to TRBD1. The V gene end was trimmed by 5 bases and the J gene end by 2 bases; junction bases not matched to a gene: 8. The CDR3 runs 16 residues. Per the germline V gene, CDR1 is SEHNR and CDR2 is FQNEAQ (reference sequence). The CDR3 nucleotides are TGTGCCAGCAGCGATCGACAGGGTGTTAACACCGGGGAGCTGTTTTTT. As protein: CASSDRQGVNTGELFF.

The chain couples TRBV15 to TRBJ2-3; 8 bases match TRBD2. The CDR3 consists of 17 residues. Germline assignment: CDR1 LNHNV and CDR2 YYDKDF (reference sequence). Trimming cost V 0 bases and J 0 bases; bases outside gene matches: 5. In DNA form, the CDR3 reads TGTGCCACCAGCAGAGATCATGCTAGCGGGAGCACAGATACGCAGTATTTT. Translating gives CATSRDHASGSTDTQYF.

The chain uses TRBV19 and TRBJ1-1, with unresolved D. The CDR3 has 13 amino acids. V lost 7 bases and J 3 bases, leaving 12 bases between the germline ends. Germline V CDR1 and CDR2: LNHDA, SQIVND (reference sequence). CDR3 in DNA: TGTGCCAGTACTAACAGACTTTACACTGAAGCTTTCTTT. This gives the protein CASTNRLYTEAFF.

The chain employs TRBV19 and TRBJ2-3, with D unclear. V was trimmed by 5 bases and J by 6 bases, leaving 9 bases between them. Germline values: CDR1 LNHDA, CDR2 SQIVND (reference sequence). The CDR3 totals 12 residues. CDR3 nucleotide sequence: TGTGCCAGTAGTTATGGCAGCGATACGCAGTATTTT. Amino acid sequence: CASSYGSDTQYF.